The T cell receptor beta chain under discussion was sequenced for a study of CD8 T cells in ankylosing spondylitis (dated by TCRdb to the late 2010s). For the study in its entirety: T cell receptor beta repertoires were profiled in healthy donors and ankylosing spondylitis patients so that disease-linked TCR variants could be found. Peripheral blood was sampled, and synovial fluid was also collected from ankylosing spondylitis patients. The full study cohort comprised around 23 ankylosing spondylitis patients and 110 or so healthy donors.

What the authors observed across the whole study: A TCR beta motif made up of eight or nine highly homologous amino acid variants appeared to be characteristic of blood from ankylosing spondylitis patients. Some motif variants were previously reported in synovial fluid and blood of reactive arthritis patients, suggesting common disease-initiation mechanisms. The disease-linked clones showed a CD8+ phenotype and occurred at relatively low frequencies in peripheral blood. The disease-linked clones were reported to be significantly enriched in matched synovial fluid samples from ankylosing spondylitis patients.

Trimming costs V 3 bases and J 5 bases, and their ends lie 10 bases apart. The CDR1 and CDR2 encoded by the germline V gene are SGHAT and FQNNGV. Including cysteine and phenylalanine, the CDR3 has 13 amino acids. This entry keeps only the CDR3 DNA: 39 bases, framed from base 1. Sequencing took place on an Illumina HiSeq 2500. Quantitative 5'-RACE with molecular barcodes was used to prepare TCR beta libraries. Concerning the study's data processing: Disease-linked TCR variants were identified with a new computational method built on a probabilistic model of VDJ rearrangement. The public reads were reprocessed in TCRdb via fastp at Q25 and MiXCR, keeping in-frame beta chains. Duplicate CDR3 protein sequences are folded into a single record with the most common DNA and genes. TCRdb's processing, not the authors', yielded these V and J calls. The sample table shows about 210,000 distinct CDR3 sequences, and 8.2% are seen once. The ten largest account for around 4.9% of the sample.

This clonotype was counted many times. Its target antigen remains unknown. No much larger clonotype is one base removed from it; base qualities were not supplied. This sequence uses TRBV11-2 and TRBJ1-1, with the D gene too uncertain to name. The receptor was derived from a female donor with ankylosing spondylitis or in good health (not recorded which). Sequencing was carried out using blood, either unsorted or a sorted T cell fraction (not recorded which). The CDR3 region reads CASSFERATEAFF. The bases read TGTGCCAGCAGCTTTGAGAGGGCAACTGAAGCTTTCTTT. Beyond the CDR3, the reference TRBV11-2 and TRBJ1-1 genes provide the residues; the full variable domain reads: EAGVAQSPRYKIIEKRQSVAFWCNPISGHATLYWYQQILGQGPKLLIQFQNNGVVDDSQLPKDRFSAERLKGVDSTLKIQPAKLEDSAVYLCASSFERATEAFFGQGTRLTVV.